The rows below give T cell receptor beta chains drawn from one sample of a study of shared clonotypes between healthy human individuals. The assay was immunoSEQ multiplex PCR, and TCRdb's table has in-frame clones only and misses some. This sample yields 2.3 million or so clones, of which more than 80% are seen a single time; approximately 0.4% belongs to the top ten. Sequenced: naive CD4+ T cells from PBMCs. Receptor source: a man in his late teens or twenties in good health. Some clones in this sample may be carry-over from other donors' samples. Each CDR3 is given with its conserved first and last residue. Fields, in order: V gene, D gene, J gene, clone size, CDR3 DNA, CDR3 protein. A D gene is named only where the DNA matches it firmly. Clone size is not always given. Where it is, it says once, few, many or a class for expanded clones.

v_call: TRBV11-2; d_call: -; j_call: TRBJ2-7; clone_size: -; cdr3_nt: TGTGCCAGCAGAGGGGGGACCTACGAGCAGTACTTC; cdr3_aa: CASRGGTYEQYF
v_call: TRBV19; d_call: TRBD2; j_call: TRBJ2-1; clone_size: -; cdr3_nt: TGTGCCAGTACCCTTAGCGGGAGTAGTTGGAATGAGCAGTTCTTC; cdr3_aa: CASTLSGSSWNEQFF
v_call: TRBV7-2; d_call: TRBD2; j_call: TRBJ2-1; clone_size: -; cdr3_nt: TGTGCCAGCAGCTGGCGGACTAGCAATGAGCAGTTCTTC; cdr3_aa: CASSWRTSNEQFF
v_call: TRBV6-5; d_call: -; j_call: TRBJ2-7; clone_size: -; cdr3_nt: TGTGCCAGCAGTCGAGCGGCGGGACACCCCTACGAGCAGTACTTC; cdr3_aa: CASSRAAGHPYEQYF
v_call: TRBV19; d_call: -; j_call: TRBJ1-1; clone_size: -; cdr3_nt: TGTGCCAGTAGTAAAGGGTGGCTCGCTGAAGCTTTCTTT; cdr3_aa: CASSKGWLAEAFF
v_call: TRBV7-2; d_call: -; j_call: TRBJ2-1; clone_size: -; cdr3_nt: TGTGCCAGCAGCTTAACCGGAGGGTACTATGAGCAGTTCTTC; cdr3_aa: CASSLTGGYYEQFF
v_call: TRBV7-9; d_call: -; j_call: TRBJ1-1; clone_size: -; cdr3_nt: TGTGCCAGCAGCTCGGGACACATGAACACTGAAGCTTTCTTT; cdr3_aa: CASSSGHMNTEAFF
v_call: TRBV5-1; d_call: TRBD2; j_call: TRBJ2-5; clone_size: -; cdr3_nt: TGCGCCAGCAGCCAGGGAGGGGCCGCCGTCCAAGAGACCCAGTACTTC; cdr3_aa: CASSQGGAAVQETQYF
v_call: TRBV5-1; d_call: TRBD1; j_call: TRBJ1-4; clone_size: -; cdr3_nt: TGCGCCAGCAGCCCCCTACAGGGGGATGAAAAACTGTTTTTT; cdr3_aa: CASSPLQGDEKLFF
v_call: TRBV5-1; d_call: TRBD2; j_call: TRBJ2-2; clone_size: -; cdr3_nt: TGCGCCAGCAGCTACCCAGCGGGAAGTACCGGGGAGCTGTTTTTT; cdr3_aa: CASSYPAGSTGELFF
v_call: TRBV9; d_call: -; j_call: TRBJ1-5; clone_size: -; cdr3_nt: TGTGCCAGCAGCGTAGGGGACAGCAATCAGCCCCAGCATTTT; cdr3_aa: CASSVGDSNQPQHF
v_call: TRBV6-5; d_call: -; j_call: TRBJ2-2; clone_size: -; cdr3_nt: TGTGCCAGCAGCGCCCTTGGCACCGGGGAGCTGTTTTTT; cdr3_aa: CASSALGTGELFF
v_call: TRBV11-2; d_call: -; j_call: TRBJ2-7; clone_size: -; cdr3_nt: TGTGCCAGCAGCACTTTACAGGGGGGGGACGAGCAGTACTTC; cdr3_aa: CASSTLQGGDEQYF
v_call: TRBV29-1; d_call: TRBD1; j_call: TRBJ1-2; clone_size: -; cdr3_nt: TGCAGCGTTGAACGGGGACAGGAGGATGGCTACACCTTC; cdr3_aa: CSVERGQEDGYTF
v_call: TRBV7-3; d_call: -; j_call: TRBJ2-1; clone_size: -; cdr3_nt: TGTGCCAGCAGCTCCGGGACCGCGAGGTTGAATGAGCAGTTCTTC; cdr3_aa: CASSSGTARLNEQFF
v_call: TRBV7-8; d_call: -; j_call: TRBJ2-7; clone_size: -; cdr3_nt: TGTGCCAGCAGCACAAGTGAGGGCGGGCTAGTAGGTTACGAGCAGTACTTC; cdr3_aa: CASSTSEGGLVGYEQYF
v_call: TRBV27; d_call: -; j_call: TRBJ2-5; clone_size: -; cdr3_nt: TGTGCCAGCAGTTTAAACGGTGGAGAGACCCAGTACTTC; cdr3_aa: CASSLNGGETQYF
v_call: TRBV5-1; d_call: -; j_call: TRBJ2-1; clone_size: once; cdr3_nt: TGCGCCAGCAGCCCCCCCGGCTCCAATGAGCAGTTCTTC; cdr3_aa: CASSPPGSNEQFF
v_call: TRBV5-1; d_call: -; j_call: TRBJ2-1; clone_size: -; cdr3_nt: TGCGCCAGCAGCTTGGGGTACGGGAGTCAAGGCAATGAGCAGTTCTTC; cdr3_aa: CASSLGYGSQGNEQFF
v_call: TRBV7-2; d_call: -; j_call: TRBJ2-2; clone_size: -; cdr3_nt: TGTGCCAGCAGCTTAAGCGGCAGGGGGAACACCGGGGAGCTGTTTTTT; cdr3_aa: CASSLSGRGNTGELFF
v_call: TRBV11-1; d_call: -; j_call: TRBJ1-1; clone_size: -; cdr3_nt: TGTGCCAGCAGTTCCGCCCTTGAAGCTTTCTTT; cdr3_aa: CASSSALEAFF
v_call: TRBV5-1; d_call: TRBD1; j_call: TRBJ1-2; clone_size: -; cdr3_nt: TGCGCCAGCAGCTTACTTGACAGGGTGTCTGGCTACACCTTC; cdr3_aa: CASSLLDRVSGYTF
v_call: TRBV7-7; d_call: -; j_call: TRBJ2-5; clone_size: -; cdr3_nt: TGTGCCAGCAGCTTAGGGCCAGAAGAGACCCAGTACTTC; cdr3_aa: CASSLGPEETQYF
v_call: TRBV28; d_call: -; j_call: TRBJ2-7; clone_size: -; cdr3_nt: TGTGCCAGCAGTTCCCCCCCTAACGAGCAGTACTTC; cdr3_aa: CASSSPPNEQYF
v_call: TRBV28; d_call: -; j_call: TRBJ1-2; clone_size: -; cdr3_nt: TGTGCCAGCAAGGGCCTATTCTATGGCTACACCTTC; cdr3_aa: CASKGLFYGYTF
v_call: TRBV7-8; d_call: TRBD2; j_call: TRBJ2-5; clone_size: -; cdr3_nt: TGTGCCAGCAGCTTAGTCGCGGGAGCTACGGAGACCCAGTACTTC; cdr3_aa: CASSLVAGATETQYF
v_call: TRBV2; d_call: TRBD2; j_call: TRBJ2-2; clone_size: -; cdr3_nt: TGTGCCAGCAAGCTGGGAGGGGACACCGGGGAGCTGTTTTTT; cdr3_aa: CASKLGGDTGELFF
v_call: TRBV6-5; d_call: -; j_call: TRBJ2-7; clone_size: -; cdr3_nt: TGTGCCAGCAGTTACTCGACTCCTTCGGTCGAGCAGTACTTC; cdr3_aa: CASSYSTPSVEQYF
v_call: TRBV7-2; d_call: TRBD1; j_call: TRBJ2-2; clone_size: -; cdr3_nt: TGTGCCAGCAGCTTACTGGGACAGGGTAGCGGGGAGCTGTTTTTT; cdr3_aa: CASSLLGQGSGELFF
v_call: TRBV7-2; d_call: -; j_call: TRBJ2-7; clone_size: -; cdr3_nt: TGTGCCAGCAGCTTCACCCTCGGAGCCTACGAGCAGTACTTC; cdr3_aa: CASSFTLGAYEQYF
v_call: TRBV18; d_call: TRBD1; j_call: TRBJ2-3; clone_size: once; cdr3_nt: TGTGCCAGCTCACCACCGGGACAGGCATCTAGTACGCAGTATTTT; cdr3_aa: CASSPPGQASSTQYF
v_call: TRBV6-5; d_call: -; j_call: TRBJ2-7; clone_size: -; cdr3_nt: TGTGCCAGCAAGTTACAGGGTAGGGACGAGCAGTACTTC; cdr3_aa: CASKLQGRDEQYF
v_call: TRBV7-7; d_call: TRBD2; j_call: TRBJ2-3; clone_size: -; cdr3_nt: TGTGCCAGCAGCTTATTGGCTAGCGGGAGCACAGATACGCAGTATTTT; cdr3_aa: CASSLLASGSTDTQYF
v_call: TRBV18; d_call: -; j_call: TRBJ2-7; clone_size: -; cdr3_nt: TGTGCCAGCTCACCAGGTACAGCTCCCGACGAGCAGTACTTC; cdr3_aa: CASSPGTAPDEQYF
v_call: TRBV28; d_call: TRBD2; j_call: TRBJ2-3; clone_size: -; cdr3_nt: TGTGCCAGCAGCATGGGACTAGCTGTCACAGATACGCAGTATTTT; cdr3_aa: CASSMGLAVTDTQYF
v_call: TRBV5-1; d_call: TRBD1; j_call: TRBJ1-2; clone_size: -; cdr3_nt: TGCGCCAGCAGCCTCGGGACAGGGTTTTATGGCTACACCTTC; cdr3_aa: CASSLGTGFYGYTF
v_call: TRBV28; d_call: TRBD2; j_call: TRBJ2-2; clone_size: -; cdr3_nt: TGTGCCAGCAGCGCATACTGGACTAGCGGGGATCAGAACACCGGGGAGCTGTTTTTT; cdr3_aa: CASSAYWTSGDQNTGELFF
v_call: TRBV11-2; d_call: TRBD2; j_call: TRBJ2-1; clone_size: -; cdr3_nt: TGTGCCAGCAGCCGAGGGAAGACTAGCGGGACCGACAATGAGCAGTTCTTC; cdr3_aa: CASSRGKTSGTDNEQFF
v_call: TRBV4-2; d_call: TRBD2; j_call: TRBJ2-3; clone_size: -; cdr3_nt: TGTGCCAGCAGCCAAGTTCCGGGACTACCTGGGGATACGCAGTATTTT; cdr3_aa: CASSQVPGLPGDTQYF
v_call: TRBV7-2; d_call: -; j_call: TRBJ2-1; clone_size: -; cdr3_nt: TGTGCCAGCACCGTTCTCAGGGTTGGCAATGAGCAGTTCTTC; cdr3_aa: CASTVLRVGNEQFF
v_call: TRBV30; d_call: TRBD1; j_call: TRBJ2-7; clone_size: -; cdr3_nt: TGTGCCTGGAGTCCCCGATGGGACAGGGGCGACGAGCAGTACTTC; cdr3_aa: CAWSPRWDRGDEQYF
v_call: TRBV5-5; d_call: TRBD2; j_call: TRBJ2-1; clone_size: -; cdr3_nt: TGTGCCAGCAGCCCCGGGACTAGCGCTAATGAGCAGTTCTTC; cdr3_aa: CASSPGTSANEQFF
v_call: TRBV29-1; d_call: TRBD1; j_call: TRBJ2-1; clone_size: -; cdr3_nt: TGCAGCGTCGACAGGGGCCGGCGGGGTGAGCAGTTCTTC; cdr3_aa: CSVDRGRRGEQFF
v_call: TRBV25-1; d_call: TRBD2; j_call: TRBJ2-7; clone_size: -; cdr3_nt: TGTGCCAGCAGTGAGGGTTTTAGCGGGCCCAACTCCTACGAGCAGTACTTC; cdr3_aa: CASSEGFSGPNSYEQYF